The 28 T cell receptor beta chains presented below share a single source sample, sequenced in a study of T cell responses to AZD1222 COVID-19 vaccine. The method was immunoSEQ multiplex PCR; TCRdb's version includes in-frame clones alone and lacks a portion of them. The sample has about 150,000 clones, approximately 91% seen once; the top ten hold around 3.8%. Sequences were derived from peripheral blood, sampled 28 days after the second AZD1222 dose. Every receptor here comes from an adult who received the AZD1222 COVID-19 vaccine.

The sample holds one count of this clone. CDR3 sequence: CASSQGRYSGNTIYF. The CDR3 nucleotides read TGTGCCAGCAGCCAGGGACGCTACTCTGGAAACACCATATATTTT. V gene TRBV14 combines with J gene TRBJ1-3, with D tentatively TRBD1 (5 bases). CDR3 length equals 15 residues. Germline V gene sequence: CDR1 SGHDN, CDR2 FVKESK. Trimming stripped 3 bases from V and 0 bases from J, with 9 bases between.

The chain combines TRBV19 with TRBJ1-5; TRBD1 matches at 9 bases. Germline V gene data show CDR1 as LNHDA and CDR2 as SQIVND (reference sequence). V dropped 7 bases and J dropped 7; count of bases not matched to a gene: 5. CDR3 length: 13 amino acids. The CDR3 reads CASTGTGLQPQHF. The CDR3 DNA reads as TGTGCCAGTACCGGGACAGGGCTCCAGCCCCAGCATTTT.

The chain links TRBV11-2 to TRBJ2-3; the match to TRBD2 covers 9 bases. The trim removed 2 bases at V and 1 base at J, leaving 13 bases unmatched. Germline CDR1 reads SGHAT; CDR2 reads FQNNGV. CDR3 length: 19 amino acids. CDR3 sequence: CASSLRFGGRARGTDTQYF. CDR3 nucleotides: TGTGCCAGCAGCTTACGGTTCGGCGGGAGGGCACGGGGCACAGATACGCAGTATTTT.

The chain links TRBV30 to TRBJ1-5; no clear D. CDR3 length: 13 amino acids. V was pared by 3 bases and J by 2 bases, with 8 bases between. Germline CDR1 GTSNPN, CDR2 SVGIG (reference sequence). DNA of the CDR3: TGTGCCTGGAGCCTTGGGGGCAATCAGCCCCAGCATTTT. Protein sequence: CAWSLGGNQPQHF. The entire variable domain, with the rest obtained from reference TRBV30 and TRBJ1-5, is as follows: SQTIHQWPATLVQPVGSPLSLECTVEGTSNPNLYWYRQAAGRGLQLLFYSVGIGQISSEVPQNLSASRPQDRQFILSSKKLLLSDSGFYLCAWSLGGNQPQHFGDGTRLSIL.

This clone occurred once. V gene TRBV15 combines with J gene TRBJ1-2, with unresolved D. The CDR3 runs 15 residues. Germline loops: CDR1 LNHNV, CDR2 YYDKDF (reference sequence). The ends were cut back, 0 bases at V and 7 bases at J, with 15 bases in the middle. The CDR3 protein is CATSRDLEGLGGYTF. Written as DNA, the CDR3 is TGTGCCACCAGCAGAGATCTTGAAGGATTGGGTGGCTACACCTTC.

This chain links TRBV7-9 with TRBJ2-4; 10 bases fit TRBD1. Germline-derived CDR1 and CDR2 are SEHNR and FQNEAQ (reference sequence). The V segment lost 2 bases and the J segment 1 base; nucleotides outside the gene matches: 8. CDR3 length: 18 amino acids. CDR3 in amino acids: CASSLPDRGLSAKNIQYF. The CDR3 DNA follows: TGTGCCAGCAGCTTACCCGACAGGGGGCTTTCGGCCAAAAACATTCAGTACTTC.

The CDR3 loop is CASSWDRADNSPLHF. The CDR3 DNA reads as TGTGCCAGCAGCTGGGACAGGGCTGATAATTCACCCCTCCACTTT. V usage is TRBV5-6 and J usage is TRBJ1-6, with TRBD1 identical over 9 bases. Germline V gives CDR1 SGHDT, CDR2 YYEEEE. The CDR3 sequence is 15 residues long. Trimming cost V 3 bases and J 5 bases; bases outside gene matches: 3.

The genes are TRBV5-7 and TRBJ1-1; no reliable D call. TRBV5-7 is marked as an open reading frame, function uncertain. This CDR3 comprises 17 residues. V lost 4 bases and J lost 2, with 21 bases in between. The CDR3 is CASSRGGVVVVNTEAFF. In DNA form, the CDR3 reads TGTGCCAGCAGCCGCGGCGGGGTGGTTGTCGTCAACACTGAAGCTTTCTTT.

J is TRBJ1-6 and V is TRBV28; unclear D gene. This CDR3 region has 13 residues. Per germline, CDR1 MDHEN and CDR2 SYDVKM. V gave up 2 bases and J gave up 2 bases, with 1 base separating them. This CDR3 reads CASSLPYNSPLHF. The DNA of the CDR3 is TGTGCCAGCAGTTTACCCTATAATTCACCCCTCCACTTT.

The chain employs TRBV7-9 and TRBJ1-4; no definite D call. V was pared by 1 base and J by 7 bases, with 10 bases between. The CDR3 runs 14 residues. Germline V CDR1 and CDR2: SEHNR, FQNEAQ (reference sequence). CDR3 protein: CASSLGGRSEKLFF. The DNA of the CDR3 is TGTGCCAGCAGCTTAGGGGGAAGGAGTGAAAAACTGTTTTTT.

The CDR3 spells CASSPSRGGSDTEAFF. The CDR3 bases are TGTGCCAGCAGCCCCTCTCGGGGGGGTTCGGACACTGAAGCTTTCTTT. The chain recombines TRBV5-5 with TRBJ1-1; possibly TRBD1 for D (5 bases). V lost 4 bases to trimming and J lost 3 bases, with 19 bases between them. The CDR3 is 16 amino acids. The germline CDR1 and CDR2 sequences are SGHKS and YYEKEE (reference sequence).

The chain employs TRBV10-3 and TRBJ1-3; D is ambiguous. The ends were cut back, 6 bases at V and 4 bases at J, with 4 bases in the middle. Germline values: CDR1 ENHRY, CDR2 SYGVKD. CDR3 length: 11 amino acids. CDR3 loop: CAISPGNTIYF. CDR3 DNA sequence: TGTGCCATCAGCCCCGGAAACACCATATATTTT.

The V gene is TRBV5-4, the J gene TRBJ1-5, with D possibly matching TRBD1 (6 bases). Germline V gives CDR1 SGHNT, CDR2 YYREEE (reference sequence). V was clipped by 0 bases and J by 6 bases, with 13 bases between them. The CDR3 has 15 amino acids. The CDR3 DNA reads TGTGCCAGCAGCTTGGATAGGGGGGAAGGTCAGCCCCAGCATTTT. This gives the protein CASSLDRGEGQPQHF. The whole variable domain, filled in from reference TRBV5-4 and TRBJ1-5, reads ETGVTQSPTHLIKTRGQQVTLRCSSQSGHNTVSWYQQALGQGPQFIFQYYREEENGRGNFPPRFSGLQFPNYSSELNVNALELDDSALYLCASSLDRGEGQPQHFGDGTRLSIL.

This rearrangement joins TRBV19 to TRBJ1-1; possibly TRBD1 for D (5 bases). The CDR3 totals 15 residues. CDR1 and CDR2 from the germline V gene are LNHDA and SQIVND (reference sequence). The germline V and J ends were trimmed by 3 bases and 4 bases, with 15 bases remaining between them. The CDR3 loop reads CASSIRAGRGTEAFF. Written as DNA, the CDR3 is TGTGCCAGTAGTATCAGGGCAGGGAGGGGCACTGAAGCTTTCTTT.

The V and J genes are TRBV10-3 and TRBJ1-5; D is possibly TRBD1 (5 bases). This CDR3 is 13 amino acids long. CDR1 is ENHRY, CDR2 SYGVKD, per germline. V lost 4 bases, J lost 3 bases, and 7 bases lay in between. The CDR3 protein is CAISGQINQPQHF. The CDR3 coding sequence is TGTGCCATCAGTGGACAGATCAATCAGCCCCAGCATTTT.

The chain couples TRBV4-3 to TRBJ2-5; TRBD2 aligns across 8 bases. The CDR3 length is 16 residues. CDR1 and CDR2 (germline): LGHNA, YSLEER. V lost 3 bases, J lost 2 bases, and 8 bases stayed unmatched. DNA for the CDR3: TGCGCCAGCAGCCAGCATACGGGAGGGGGACAAGAGACCCAGTACTTC. Its translation: CASSQHTGGGQETQYF.

The chain has TRBV27 and TRBJ1-1, with D uncertain. Trimming removed 5 bases from V and 1 base from J, with 11 bases in between. Per germline, CDR1 MNHEY and CDR2 SMNVEV (reference sequence). The CDR3 contains 14 residues. The CDR3 DNA reads as TGTGCCAGCAGTCAACTACCTAAGAACACTGAAGCTTTCTTT. Amino acids: CASSQLPKNTEAFF.

The chain carries TRBV15 and TRBJ2-3; D not resolved. The germline V gene encodes CDR1 LNHNV and CDR2 YYDKDF (reference sequence). The CDR3 loop spans 16 amino acids. Trimming cost V 7 bases and J 3 bases, with 20 bases left between them. In DNA form, the CDR3 reads TGTGCCACCACGCAAATCCTTGGAACAGAGACAGATACGCAGTATTTT. This codes for CATTQILGTETDTQYF.

This clone has a handful of counts. V gene TRBV7-9 combines with J gene TRBJ2-7; the D gene is possibly TRBD1 (6 bases). The germline CDR1 and CDR2 sequences are SEHNR and FQNEAQ (reference sequence). The CDR3 extends over 14 amino acids. Between the trimmed V and J ends, which lost 5 bases and 5 bases, there was a span of 16 bases. Here the CDR3 DNA reads TGTGCCAGCAGCAATGTAGGGACACTCCACGAGCAGTACTTC. Its protein product is CASSNVGTLHEQYF.

This clone appeared a single time. This rearrangement joins TRBV12-3 or TRBV12-4 to TRBJ2-7, with a possible D match to TRBD1 (6 bases). This CDR3 is built from 13 residues. V shed 3 bases and J shed 3 bases, with 9 bases lying between them. The CDR3 protein is CASSFDRLYEQYF. CDR3 nucleotides: TGTGCCAGCAGTTTTGACAGGCTCTACGAGCAGTACTTC.

This clone was seen a single time. This rearrangement joins TRBV9 to TRBJ1-1; D call uncertain. The germline gives CDR1 SGDLS, CDR2 YYNGEE. This CDR3 is built from 14 residues. V was shortened by 4 bases and J by 5 bases, with 15 bases between the two germline ends. CDR3 bases: TGTGCCAGCAGCCCAGGAGGGAGAGGGACTGAAGCTTTCTTT. Translation gives CASSPGGRGTEAFF. Looking up the rest from reference TRBV9 and TRBJ1-1 gives the full variable domain: DSGVTQTPKHLITATGQRVTLRCSPRSGDLSVYWYQQSLDQGLQFLIQYYNGEERAKGNILERFSAQQFPDLHSELNLSSLELGDSALYFCASSPGGRGTEAFFGQGTRLTVV.

The chain has TRBV6-1 and TRBJ2-2; D remains unclear. The CDR3 sequence is 17 residues long. Germline values: CDR1 MNHNS, CDR2 SASEGT. Trimming removed 0 bases at V and 5 bases at J, with 16 bases between. CDR3 residues: CASSEAPRWFGTGELFF. The CDR3 bases are TGTGCCAGCAGTGAAGCTCCCAGGTGGTTTGGGACCGGGGAGCTGTTTTTT.

This chain links TRBV4-3 with TRBJ1-1, with D tentatively TRBD1 (6 bases). V lost 0 bases to trimming and J lost 1 base, with 21 bases between them. The V gene's germline CDR1 is LGHNA and CDR2 YSLEER. This CDR3 is 19 amino acids long. DNA of the CDR3: TGCGCCAGCAGCCAAGACCGGGCCATCGGGGGCGCGGGGAACACTGAAGCTTTCTTT. Encoded protein: CASSQDRAIGGAGNTEAFF.

The V and J genes are TRBV18 and TRBJ2-5; 9 bases fit TRBD1. The CDR3 covers 15 residues. J lost 2 bases, V lost 4 bases, and 5 bases had no gene match. CDR1 KGHSH and CDR2 LQKENI come from the germline V gene. The CDR3 nucleotides read TGTGCCAGCTCACGGGGCGGGACAGGGCAAGAGACCCAGTACTTC. It codes for CASSRGGTGQETQYF. The full variable domain, its missing parts supplied by reference TRBV18 and TRBJ2-5, is NAGVMQNPRHLVRRRGQEARLRCSPMKGHSHVYWYRQLPEEGLKFMVYLQKENIIDESGMPKERFSAEFPKEGPSILRIQQVVRGDSAAYFCASSRGGTGQETQYFGPGTRLLVL.

The chain is built from TRBV3-1 (or the pseudogene TRBV3-2) and TRBJ2-6; D is perhaps TRBD1 or TRBD2 (5 bases each). This CDR3 is built from 16 residues. V lost 4 bases and J 4 bases, leaving 14 bases between the germline ends. Germline V gene data show CDR1 as LGHDT and CDR2 as YNNKEL (reference sequence). The CDR3 nucleotides read TGTGCCAGCAGCCCCCCACCCGGGGCAGGGGCCAACGTCCTGACTTTC. Its translation is CASSPPPGAGANVLTF.

This chain connects TRBV27 to TRBJ1-1; the D is unclear. The CDR3 extends over 14 amino acids. V dropped 0 bases and J dropped 6 bases, with 11 bases sitting between them. Looked up from germline, CDR1 is MNHEY and CDR2 is SMNVEV (reference sequence). The CDR3 reads CASSLSTVGSEAFF. The DNA for the CDR3 is TGTGCCAGCAGTTTATCAACAGTGGGGTCTGAAGCTTTCTTT.

The gene calls are TRBV29-1 and TRBJ2-5; the D gene is possibly TRBD1 (6 bases). This CDR3 is built from 14 residues. V gave up 5 bases and J gave up 0 bases, with 13 bases separating them. Germline lookup yields CDR1 SQVTM and CDR2 ANQGSEA. For the CDR3, the DNA is TGCAGCGTTAAAACCCACAGGGACCAAGAGACCCAGTACTTC. Its protein product is CSVKTHRDQETQYF.

This chain uses TRBV13 with TRBJ2-7; D may be TRBD1 or TRBD2 (6 bases each). CDR1 is PRHDT, CDR2 FYEKMQ, per germline (reference sequence). Trimming took 2 bases from V and 4 from J, leaving 12 bases between them. The length of the CDR3 is 14 residues. The CDR3 protein is CASSLSQGTYEQYF. The CDR3 DNA is TGTGCCAGCAGCTTAAGCCAGGGGACTTACGAGCAGTACTTC.